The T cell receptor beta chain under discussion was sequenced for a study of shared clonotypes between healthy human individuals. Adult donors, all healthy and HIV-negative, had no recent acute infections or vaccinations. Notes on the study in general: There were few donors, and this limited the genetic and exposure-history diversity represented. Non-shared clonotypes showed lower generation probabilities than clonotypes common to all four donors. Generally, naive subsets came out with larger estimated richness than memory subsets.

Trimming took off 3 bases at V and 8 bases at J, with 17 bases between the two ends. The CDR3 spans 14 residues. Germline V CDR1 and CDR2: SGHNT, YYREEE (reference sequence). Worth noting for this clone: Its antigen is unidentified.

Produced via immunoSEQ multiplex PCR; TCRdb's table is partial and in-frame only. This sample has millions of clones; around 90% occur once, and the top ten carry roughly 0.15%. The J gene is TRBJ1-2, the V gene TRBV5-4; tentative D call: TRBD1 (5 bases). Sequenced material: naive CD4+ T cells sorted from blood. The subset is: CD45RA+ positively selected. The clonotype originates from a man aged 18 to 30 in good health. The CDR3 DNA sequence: TGTGCCAGCAGCTCGAATTGGGTCCCAGGGGGCTACACCTTC. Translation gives CASSSNWVPGGYTF.